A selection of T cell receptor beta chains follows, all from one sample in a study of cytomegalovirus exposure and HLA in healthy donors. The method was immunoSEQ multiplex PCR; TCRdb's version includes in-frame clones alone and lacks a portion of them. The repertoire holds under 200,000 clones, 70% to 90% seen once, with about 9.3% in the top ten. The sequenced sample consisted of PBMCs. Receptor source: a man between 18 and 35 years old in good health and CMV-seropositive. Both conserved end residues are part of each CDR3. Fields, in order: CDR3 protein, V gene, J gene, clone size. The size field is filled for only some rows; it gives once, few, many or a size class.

CASSLIGQGDHEQYF	TRBV7-9	TRBJ2-7	-
CASNSGGASADTQYF	TRBV6-6	TRBJ2-3	-
CASSQTGPSSGNTVYF	TRBV4-2	TRBJ1-3	-
CASSPGLAGAFLNTGELFF	TRBV7-6	TRBJ2-2	-
CASSRKQGEDGYTF	TRBV27	TRBJ1-2	once
CASSSQGNQPQHF	TRBV7-9	TRBJ1-5	-
CASGQGAQTQYF	TRBV9	TRBJ2-5	-
CASSQSEPRVNQPQHF	TRBV23-1	TRBJ1-5	-
CASSLGVARRRQDIQYF	TRBV5-4	TRBJ2-4	-
CASSTQTANYGYTF	TRBV19	TRBJ1-2	-
CASSVRGGDTDTQYF	TRBV9	TRBJ2-3	-
CASSLSIDRGKPQHF	TRBV5-5	TRBJ1-5	-
CASSLAGGPDTQYF	TRBV11-2	TRBJ2-3	-
CASSLGSSRYGYTF	TRBV5-6	TRBJ1-2	-
CASSPQGLPYEQYF	TRBV6-5	TRBJ2-7	-
CASSPAGGSYEQYF	TRBV27	TRBJ2-7	-
CASSEHGGGAGYTF	TRBV2	TRBJ1-2	-
CASSELGQGSQPQHF	TRBV6-1	TRBJ1-5	-
CAWSAGQAYEQYF	TRBV30	-	-
CASSSSSSGQGSGNTIYF	TRBV7-8	TRBJ1-3	-
CASSPGQGGLGNQPQHF	TRBV5-1	TRBJ1-5	-
CASGGGLAVYNEQFF	TRBV9	TRBJ2-1	-
CSVGSGRGREQFF	TRBV29-1	TRBJ2-1	-
CASSLYPTPQGSYNEQFF	TRBV7-8	TRBJ2-1	-
CASSLDQLAGWNEQFF	TRBV7-2	TRBJ2-1	-
CASSIREPKPNTEAFF	TRBV19	TRBJ1-1	once
CASSLGHTNNQPQHF	TRBV5-1	TRBJ1-5	-
CASSRLAGYEQYF	TRBV2	TRBJ2-7	-
CASSLLVSGGANTGELFF	TRBV5-1	TRBJ2-2	-
CASSYPGTDTQYF	TRBV6-5	TRBJ2-3	-
CASSPRAGGTYNEQFF	TRBV9	TRBJ2-1	-
CASSPKLLSSYNEQFF	TRBV27	TRBJ2-1	-
CAWSRGDRTGELFF	TRBV30	TRBJ2-2	once
CASSGTSGYEQYF	TRBV27	TRBJ2-7	-
CASSQSRDGGQETQYF	TRBV18	TRBJ2-5	once
CASSLSATGGYNTDTQYF	TRBV27	TRBJ2-3	-
CASSSPGGVGGYTF	TRBV7-9	TRBJ1-2	-
CAINAAPKNIQYF	TRBV10-3	TRBJ2-4	-
CASSVGPADTQYF	TRBV5-6	TRBJ2-3	-
CASSFPGGHMNTEAFF	TRBV7-6	TRBJ1-1	-
CASSYTGLAGVYEQYF	TRBV6-5	TRBJ2-7	-
CASRARQDLNTEAFF	TRBV19	TRBJ1-1	-
CASSLHLGTGDVF	TRBV7-9	TRBJ2-7	-
CASSSGQYGQYF	TRBV19	TRBJ2-7	-
CASSQDGRENSPLHF	TRBV4-1	TRBJ1-6	-
CASSLSFGIHNSPLHF	TRBV5-8	TRBJ1-6	-